The present TCR beta chain was sequenced within a study of cytomegalovirus exposure and HLA in healthy donors. These donors were members of the roughly 120-subject validation cohort, a group separate from the roughly 700-subject first cohort. The method was immunoSEQ multiplex PCR; TCRdb's version includes in-frame clones alone and lacks a portion of them. The repertoire holds about 200,000 clones, with 84% as singletons. To note about this clone: Antigen specificity is unknown.

Study findings and constraints: It was reported that the classifier diagnosed cytomegalovirus status with high specificity and sensitivity in both the original and validation cohorts. A list of 164 TCR beta chains associated with cytomegalovirus was given. First-cohort TCR clusters were later found to tend to co-occur in the 120 or so validation repertoires.

This receptor was taken from a woman between 25 and 40 years old in good health and CMV-seropositive. The sample taken for sequencing was PBMCs.

CDR3 DNA sequence: TGTGCCAGCAGCCCGGGGACAGCTTATAGCAATCAGCCCCAGCATTTT. Translating it yields CASSPGTAYSNQPQHF. The rearrangement links TRBV11-2 to TRBJ1-5, with 7 bases matching TRBD1. V shed 5 bases, J shed 0 bases, and the junction held 7 bases outside the gene matches. The CDR3 totals 16 residues. Germline V gives CDR1 SGHAT, CDR2 FQNNGV.